Below are 32 T cell receptor beta chains sequenced from a single sample in a study of T cells in Graves' hyperthyroidism and ophthalmopathy. From RNA transcripts, TCR beta CDR3 regions were amplified. The HTBI set primed first-round TCR CDR3 RT-PCR. TCRdb processed the multiplex PCR reads anew with MiXCR; each CDR3 protein has one entry. The repertoire holds under 800,000 distinct CDR3 sequences, with around 15% as singletons. Material for sequencing was blood. The source is a woman in her late teens or twenties with Graves' hyperthyroidism.

This clonotype was counted many times. The V call is TRBV7-2, the J call TRBJ2-5; 10 positions agree with TRBD2. The V and J ends lost 0 bases and 7 bases, in that order; junction bases with no gene match: 5. The CDR3 runs 15 residues. Germline V gene sequence: CDR1 SGHTA, CDR2 FQGNSA. CDR3 loop: CASSLASGRRVTQYF. The CDR3, as DNA: TGTGCCAGCAGCTTAGCTAGCGGGAGGAGGGTGACCCAGTACTTC.

This clonotype has a count of ten or more. The chain has TRBV29-1 and TRBJ2-1, with D hard to call. This CDR3 region has 11 residues. V was cut by 4 bases and J by 10 bases, with 11 bases left in between. Per germline, CDR1 SQVTM and CDR2 ANQGSEA. The CDR3 loop reads CSVGTLGEQFF. In DNA, the CDR3 is TGCAGCGTTGGTACTCTGGGCGAGCAGTTCTTC.

This clonotype was counted many times. The chain couples TRBV12-3 or TRBV12-4 to TRBJ1-2, with D uncertain. V shed 7 bases and J shed 8 bases, with 23 bases lying between them. The CDR3 has 15 amino acids. The CDR3 DNA reads TGTGCCAGCACCTTTACGAGCGGGGTGTTACGGGGCTACACCTTC. It translates to CASTFTSGVLRGYTF.

The chain couples TRBV5-1 to TRBJ2-5; D assignment may be TRBD1 or TRBD2 (5 bases each). Per the germline V gene, CDR1 is SGHRS and CDR2 is YFSETQ. V was cut by 4 bases and J by 5 bases, with 15 bases left in between. This CDR3 contains 14 residues. The CDR3 DNA sequence: TGCGCCAGCAGCCTCCCAGGGAGCACGGAGACCCAGTACTTC. Translating gives CASSLPGSTETQYF.

The CDR3 loop reads CASSQITAQGQETQYF. CDR3 nucleotides: TGTGCCAGCTCACAAATTACGGCGCAGGGACAAGAGACCCAGTACTTC. The V gene is TRBV18, the J gene TRBJ2-5, with D tentatively TRBD1 (5 bases). CDR1 and CDR2 (germline): KGHSH, LQKENI. The CDR3 spans 16 residues. The V end was cut by 4 bases, the J end by 2 bases, with 17 bases between.

On this clonotype itself: At one end the junction does not follow the germline gene, possibly because of a read error. The V call is TRBV7-9, the J call TRBJ1-2, with D tentatively TRBD1 (6 bases). From germline, CDR1 is SEHNR and CDR2 FQNEAQ (reference sequence). CDR3 length: 13 residues. The CDR3 nucleotides read TGTACCAGCAGCTTAGGGGCAGGGGCTGGCTACACCTTC. This encodes CTSSLGAGAGYTF.

CDR3: CASSLQTSVWYEQYF. CDR3 in DNA: TGTGCCAGCAGCCTACAGACCTCGGTCTGGTACGAGCAGTACTTC. The rearrangement links TRBV12-3 or TRBV12-4 to TRBJ2-7; D unresolved. V dropped 6 bases and J dropped 4 bases, with 19 bases sitting between them. This CDR3 region has 15 residues.

A few counts support this clonotype. This chain connects TRBV9 to TRBJ2-7; 7 bases are a match to TRBD2. CDR1 and CDR2 from the germline V gene are SGDLS and YYNGEE. J lost 7 bases, V lost 0 bases, and 7 bases had no gene match. The CDR3 is 14 amino acids. The CDR3 sequence is CASSVEGGTREQYF. CDR3 DNA: TGTGCCAGCAGCGTAGAGGGAGGGACCCGGGAGCAGTACTTC.

J is TRBJ2-5 and V is TRBV6-2 or TRBV6-3, with TRBD1 matching 7 bases. J was trimmed by 6 bases and V by 5 bases; bases with no gene match: 9. The germline CDR1 and CDR2 sequences are MNHEY and SVGEGT. The CDR3 extends over 14 amino acids. Here the CDR3 reads CASSQSQGSKTQYF. The CDR3 DNA is TGTGCCAGCAGTCAGTCACAGGGGTCGAAGACCCAGTACTTC.

Concerning this clonotype itself: A read error is possible here, since a much larger clone lies one base away. The chain is built from TRBV30 and TRBJ1-1; TRBD1 agrees at 9 bases. From germline, CDR1 is GTSNPN and CDR2 SVGIG (reference sequence). V lost 0 bases to trimming and J lost 7 bases; unmatched junction nucleotides: 3. This CDR3 comprises 13 residues. The CDR3 DNA reads as TGTGCCTGGAGTGTACAGGGGGCGGATGAAGCTTTCTTT. Translation gives CAWSVQGADEAFF.

This clonotype was counted many times. J is TRBJ2-7 and V is TRBV6-1; D might be TRBD2 (6 bases). Between the trimmed V and J ends, which lost 3 bases and 4 bases, there was a span of 22 bases. Germline CDR1 is MNHNS and CDR2 is SASEGT. This CDR3 is built from 17 residues. The CDR3 region has the DNA TGTGCCAGCAGTGACCCCCTACAGGTACGGGGGACGTACGAGCAGTACTTC. Translation: CASSDPLQVRGTYEQYF.

This clonotype came up a few times. The chain joins TRBV7-2 to TRBJ1-2; TRBD1 might be the D (6 bases). This CDR3 has 14 amino acids. Germline V gives CDR1 SGHTA, CDR2 FQGNSA. V shed 8 bases and J shed 0 bases, with 13 bases lying between them. The CDR3 sequence is CASQRTDSNYGYTF. For the CDR3, the DNA is TGTGCCAGCCAGCGGACAGATTCTAACTATGGCTACACCTTC.

Many counts were recorded for this clonotype. The chain joins TRBV12-5 to TRBJ2-1; 14 nucleotides match TRBD2. The CDR3 runs to 21 residues. Trimming took 5 bases from V and 0 from J; bases not matched to a gene: 15. The germline gives CDR1 LGHNT, CDR2 FRNRAP. CDR3 bases: TGTGCTAGTGGTCCTTCTTATTCGGGACTAGCGGGAGCCGCCTCCTACAATGAGCAGTTCTTC. It encodes CASGPSYSGLAGAASYNEQFF.

V gene TRBV5-1 combines with J gene TRBJ2-6; maybe TRBD1 (6 bases). Trimming stripped 1 base from V and 2 bases from J, with 10 bases between. The germline V gene has CDR1 SGHRS and CDR2 YFSETQ. The CDR3 has 16 amino acids. CDR3 sequence reads: CASSLPTGTGANVLTF. The CDR3 nucleotides read TGCGCCAGCAGCTTGCCAACAGGGACTGGGGCCAACGTCCTGACTTTC. Full variable domain (rest looked up from reference TRBV5-1 and TRBJ2-6): KAGVTQTPRYLIKTRGQQVTLSCSPISGHRSVSWYQQTPGQGLQFLFEYFSETQRNKGNFPGRFSGRQFSNSRSEMNVSTLELGDSALYLCASSLPTGTGANVLTFGAGSRLTVL.

This clonotype was observed a handful of times. This chain links TRBV7-9 with TRBJ2-7, with a possible D match to TRBD2 (6 bases). Germline lookup yields CDR1 SEHNR and CDR2 FQNEAQ (reference sequence). CDR3 size: 16 residues. V was pared by 5 bases and J by 7 bases, with 24 bases between. The CDR3 region is CASSRLGGAPSGEQYF. As DNA, the CDR3 is TGTGCCAGCAGCCGTTTGGGTGGGGCCCCCAGCGGGGAGCAGTACTTC.

This chain links TRBV24-1 with TRBJ2-3; 11 nucleotides match TRBD1. The CDR3 spans 18 residues. V gave up 2 bases and J gave up 4 bases; unmatched junction bases: 10. Germline V gives CDR1 KGHDR, CDR2 SFDVKD. CDR3 region: CATSDSNWTGGDADTQYF. Here the CDR3 DNA reads TGTGCCACCAGTGATTCGAATTGGACAGGGGGCGACGCAGATACGCAGTATTTT.

This clonotype was detected many times. V is TRBV18 and J is TRBJ1-2; D gene unclear. V dropped 5 bases and J dropped 8 bases, with 21 bases sitting between them. The CDR3 spans 15 residues. Per germline, CDR1 KGHSH and CDR2 LQKENI. CDR3 nucleotide sequence: TGTGCCAGCTCATATTCCCCGGAACCCAACGGGGGCTACACCTTC. Its translation is CASSYSPEPNGGYTF. The whole variable domain, filled in from reference TRBV18 and TRBJ1-2, reads NAGVMQNPRHLVRRRGQEARLRCSPMKGHSHVYWYRQLPEEGLKFMVYLQKENIIDESGMPKERFSAEFPKEGPSILRIQQVVRGDSAAYFCASSYSPEPNGGYTFGSGTRLTVV.

The chain has TRBV24-1 and TRBJ2-2; no clear D. Trimming pared 2 bases from V and 6 bases from J, leaving 12 bases between. CDR3 length: 15 amino acids. CDR1 and CDR2 from the germline V gene are KGHDR and SFDVKD. The CDR3 bases are TGTGCCACCAGTGATTCCAGATATAACTCCGGGGAGCTGTTTTTT. Protein: CATSDSRYNSGELFF.

This clonotype was picked up many times. The chain recombines TRBV15 with TRBJ1-2; D gene unclear. V lost 0 bases and J 4 bases, leaving 15 bases between the germline ends. CDR3 length equals 16 residues. Germline V gene lookup returns CDR1 LNHNV and CDR2 YYDKDF (reference sequence). The CDR3: CATSRDAVGAAYGYTF. Written as DNA, the CDR3 is TGTGCCACCAGCAGAGACGCCGTTGGTGCAGCCTATGGCTACACCTTC.

This chain links TRBV6-2 or TRBV6-3 with TRBJ2-6; a possible D gene is TRBD2 (6 bases). V was cut by 3 bases and J by 2 bases, with 20 bases left in between. Per the germline V gene, CDR1 is MNHEY and CDR2 is SVGEGT. The CDR3 extends over 19 amino acids. The CDR3 DNA reads TGTGCCAGCAGTTATTCGGGGGATCTCCTCCTCACTGGGGCCAACGTCCTGACTTTC. Its translation: CASSYSGDLLLTGANVLTF.

The table lists this clonotype with a few counts. The rearrangement links TRBV29-1 to TRBJ2-3; D gene uncertain. Trimming took off 4 bases at V and 2 bases at J, with 7 bases between the two ends. Germline-derived CDR1 and CDR2 are SQVTM and ANQGSEA. The CDR3 contains 12 residues. DNA of the CDR3: TGCAGCGTTGCTTCGACCACAGATACGCAGTATTTT. It is translated as CSVASTTDTQYF.

In this sample, this clonotype turned up a few times. The chain employs TRBV7-9 and TRBJ2-2, with 10 bases matching TRBD2. Germline CDR1 SEHNR, CDR2 FQNEAQ (reference sequence). This CDR3 spans 17 amino acids. The J segment lost 3 bases and the V segment lost 5 bases, leaving 9 bases of the junction unmatched. In nucleotides, the CDR3 is TGTGCCAGCAGCCGAAGGGCTAGCGGGAGTGACACCGGGGAGCTGTTTTTT. Residues: CASSRRASGSDTGELFF.

V is TRBV7-6 and J is TRBJ1-4, with a possible D match to TRBD1 (6 bases). V lost 2 bases and J 8 bases, leaving 18 bases between the germline ends. Germline lookup yields CDR1 SGHVS and CDR2 FNYEAQ. This CDR3 spans 16 amino acids. The CDR3 nucleotides read TGTGCCAGCAGCTTAATCCCGATGGGGGGCAGAGAAAAACTGTTTTTT. Its protein product is CASSLIPMGGREKLFF.

This chain links TRBV7-9 with TRBJ2-2; D gene unclear. The V gene's germline CDR1 is SEHNR and CDR2 FQNEAQ (reference sequence). The CDR3 is made up of 14 amino acids. With 1 base removed from V and 3 bases from J, the gap between germline ends came to 6 bases. For the CDR3, the DNA is TGTGCCAGCAGCTTAGGGGTGGACACCGGGGAGCTGTTTTTT. This gives the protein CASSLGVDTGELFF.

The gene calls are TRBV7-2 and TRBJ1-2; 8 bases line up with TRBD1. Germline CDR1 SGHTA, CDR2 FQGNSA. With V trimmed by 3 bases and J by 4 bases, 7 bases remained unmatched. The CDR3 sequence is 15 residues long. The CDR3 loop is CASSFGQGARYGYTF. DNA of the CDR3: TGTGCCAGCAGCTTTGGGCAGGGGGCACGCTATGGCTACACCTTC.

Only a few counts were recorded for this clonotype. Here the CDR3 reads CATLQGSRVIGGELFF. CDR3 bases: TGTGCCACCCTACAGGGCTCCAGGGTTATTGGCGGGGAGCTGTTTTTT. V usage is TRBV6-2 or TRBV6-3 and J usage is TRBJ2-2; tentatively, D is TRBD1 (6 bases). Trimming shortened V by 10 bases and J by 7 bases, and 25 bases separated the two germline ends. In germline, CDR1 is MNHEY, CDR2 SVGEGT. The CDR3 has 16 amino acids.

Ten or more counts support this clonotype. This chain links TRBV5-5 with TRBJ1-1; unclear D gene. V was clipped by 2 bases and J by 6 bases, with 5 bases between them. In germline, CDR1 is SGHKS, CDR2 YYEKEE (reference sequence). The length of the CDR3 is 11 residues. This CDR3 is CASSFGAEAFF. Written as DNA, the CDR3 is TGTGCCAGCAGCTTCGGGGCTGAAGCTTTCTTT.

This clonotype has at least ten counts. The chain joins TRBV18 to TRBJ1-5; D is perhaps TRBD1 (5 bases). The CDR3 contains 14 residues. With 2 bases removed from V and 3 bases from J, the gap between germline ends came to 8 bases. From germline, CDR1 is KGHSH and CDR2 LQKENI. The chain's CDR3 is CASSPTGDNQPQHF. CDR3 bases: TGTGCCAGCTCACCAACAGGTGACAATCAGCCCCAGCATTTT.

As concerns this clonotype: The junction and the germline gene differ at one end; a read error may be behind it. The CDR3 DNA sequence: TGTGCCAACAGCTTAGGTGTTGGGGGGGGGTACAATGAGCAGTTCTTC. It translates to CANSLGVGGGYNEQFF. The chain is built from TRBV7-9 and TRBJ2-1; 7 nucleotides line up with TRBD2. There are 16 residues in the CDR3. CDR1 SEHNR and CDR2 FQNEAQ come from the germline V gene (reference sequence).

The chain joins TRBV18 to TRBJ2-3; D not resolved. With 0 bases removed from V and 3 bases from J, the gap between germline ends came to 7 bases. Germline V gene lookup returns CDR1 KGHSH and CDR2 LQKENI. The CDR3 sequence is 14 residues long. For the CDR3, the DNA is TGTGCCAGCTCACCACCCACAGTTACAGATACGCAGTATTTT. This codes for CASSPPTVTDTQYF.

This clonotype was counted at least ten times. The rearrangement uses TRBV4-3 and TRBJ1-2; perhaps TRBD1 as D (5 bases). The germline gives CDR1 LGHNA, CDR2 YSLEER. Trimming stripped 0 bases from V and 0 bases from J, with 8 bases between. CDR3 length: 15 residues. The CDR3 coding sequence is TGCGCCAGCAGCCAAGAGGGGCGTCCTAACTATGGCTACACCTTC. Its translation: CASSQEGRPNYGYTF.

This clonotype was picked up a small number of times. The rearrangement uses TRBV18 and TRBJ1-1; D is perhaps TRBD1 (6 bases). The CDR3 loop spans 18 amino acids. From germline, CDR1 is KGHSH and CDR2 LQKENI. Trimming pared 1 base from V and 3 bases from J, leaving 21 bases between. The CDR3 sequence: CASSPLRASGGSYTEAFF. CDR3 nucleotide sequence: TGTGCCAGCTCACCACTCAGAGCGTCGGGGGGCAGCTACACTGAAGCTTTCTTT. Based on the CDR3 plus reference TRBV18 and TRBJ1-1, the full variable domain is NAGVMQNPRHLVRRRGQEARLRCSPMKGHSHVYWYRQLPEEGLKFMVYLQKENIIDESGMPKERFSAEFPKEGPSILRIQQVVRGDSAAYFCASSPLRASGGSYTEAFFGQGTRLTVV.